This TCR beta chain was observed in a study of CD8 T cells in ankylosing spondylitis. Each CDR3 protein gets one entry after TCRdb re-called the 5' RACE reads with MiXCR. Of hundreds of thousands of distinct CDR3 sequences in the sample, 15% to 25% were seen once. V gave up 4 bases and J gave up 3 bases, with 3 bases separating them. This CDR3 region has 11 residues. The source is a male donor with ankylosing spondylitis or in good health (not recorded which). The chain uses TRBV12-3 or TRBV12-4 and TRBJ1-2; D ambiguous. Source material: blood, either unsorted or a sorted T cell fraction (not recorded which). CDR3 residues: CASSSYYGYTF. Here the CDR3 DNA reads TGTGCCAGCAGTTCGTACTATGGCTACACCTTC.